The rows below give T cell receptor beta chains drawn from one sample of a study of cytotoxic CD8 clonotypes in ibrutinib-treated CLL. The method was immunoSEQ multiplex PCR; TCRdb's version includes in-frame clones alone and lacks a portion of them. The data contain some 130,000 clones, approximately 90% of them singletons. This sample comprised PBMCs, obtained after 12 months of ibrutinib treatment. These receptors all stem from a human donor with chronic lymphocytic leukemia. Each CDR3 is given with its conserved first and last residue. The D gene is left open where the match is weak. Only part of the rows carry a size: once, few, many, or a class if the clone is expanded.

CASSPTPTGAEQYF	TGTGCCAGCAGCCCAACCCCGACAGGGGCCGAGCAGTACTTC	TRBJ2-7	TRBV27	.	TRBD1
CASSFRASGVSYNEQFF	TGTGCCAGCAGTTTCCGCGCTAGCGGGGTCTCCTACAATGAGCAGTTCTTC	TRBJ2-1	TRBV27	few	TRBD2
CTSSQPFTSGIYEQYF	TGCACCAGCAGCCAACCGTTCACTAGCGGGATCTACGAGCAGTACTTC	TRBJ2-7	TRBV1	.	.
CAWSAKTGFYEQYF	TGTGCCTGGAGTGCCAAAACAGGGTTCTACGAGCAGTACTTC	TRBJ2-7	TRBV30	.	.
CASSWGTANEQFF	TGTGCCAGCAGTTGGGGTACAGCAAATGAGCAGTTCTTC	TRBJ2-1	TRBV7-3	.	.
CASSAKTSPEQYF	TGTGCCAGCAGCGCAAAGACTAGCCCCGAGCAGTACTTC	TRBJ2-7	TRBV11-2	.	TRBD2
CASSSDAWLAGATDTQYF	TGTGCCAGCAGCTCAGACGCTTGGCTAGCGGGAGCGACAGATACGCAGTATTTT	TRBJ2-3	TRBV11-3	.	TRBD2
CASSGQVPYEQYF	TGTGCCAGCAGTGGACAGGTACCCTACGAGCAGTACTTC	TRBJ2-7	TRBV7-9	.	TRBD1
CASSHLPGRAYEQYF	TGTGCCAGCAGCCATTTGCCAGGTCGAGCTTACGAGCAGTACTTC	TRBJ2-7	TRBV14	.	.
CASSQVPQGGGTDTQYF	TGCGCCAGCAGTCAAGTTCCACAGGGAGGAGGCACAGATACGCAGTATTTT	TRBJ2-3	TRBV23-1	once	.
CASRLGPPSGNQPQHF	TGTGCCAGCAGATTGGGGCCTCCCTCGGGCAATCAGCCCCAGCATTTT	TRBJ1-5	TRBV5-6	.	.
CASGGAGVGGELFF	TGTGCCAGCGGAGGAGCGGGAGTGGGCGGGGAGCTGTTTTTT	TRBJ2-2	TRBV5-4	.	TRBD2
CASSVSPGTEAFF	TGTGCCAGCAGCGTATCCCCAGGGACTGAAGCTTTCTTT	TRBJ1-1	TRBV9	.	.
CASSLSSGRTDTQYF	TGCGCCAGCAGCTTGTCTAGCGGGAGAACGGATACGCAGTATTTT	TRBJ2-3	TRBV5-1	.	TRBD2
CASSHLWGDNEQFF	TGTGCCAGCAGCCATCTTTGGGGAGACAATGAGCAGTTCTTC	TRBJ2-1	TRBV7-9	.	.
CASSRTLYNEQFF	TGTGCCAGCAGCCGGACTTTATACAATGAGCAGTTCTTC	TRBJ2-1	TRBV11-2	once	.
CSVPGQGGKLFF	TGCAGCGTCCCGGGACAGGGAGGTAAACTGTTTTTT	TRBJ1-4	TRBV29-1	.	TRBD1
CSVELASHPYEQYF	TGCAGCGTTGAATTGGCAAGCCATCCCTACGAGCAGTACTTC	TRBJ2-7	TRBV29-1	.	.
CASRGTGGHEQYF	TGTGCCAGCAGAGGAACAGGGGGCCACGAGCAGTACTTC	TRBJ2-7	TRBV2	.	TRBD1
CASSPSSTSGSYPRPYNEQFF	TGCGCCAGCAGCCCATCCAGTACTAGCGGGAGTTATCCTCGTCCCTACAATGAGCAGTTCTTC	TRBJ2-1	TRBV5-1	.	TRBD2
CASSEVDADAGELFF	TGTGCCAGCAGTGAAGTTGACGCGGACGCCGGGGAGCTGTTTTTT	TRBJ2-2	TRBV25-1	.	.
CASSSPQGRGYTF	TGTGCCAGCAGTTCCCCGCAGGGCAGGGGCTACACCTTC	TRBJ1-2	TRBV28	.	.
CASSQARYGTEAFF	TGCGCCAGCAGCCAAGCCAGATACGGGACTGAAGCTTTCTTT	TRBJ1-1	TRBV4-3	few	.
CASADPRGRETQYF	TGTGCCAGCGCGGACCCTAGGGGGCGGGAGACCCAGTACTTC	TRBJ2-5	TRBV6-5	.	TRBD1
CASMSGLGTGELFF	TGTGCCAGCATGTCGGGATTGGGGACCGGGGAGCTGTTTTTT	TRBJ2-2	TRBV28	once	.
CASSLRGTSRAQETQYF	TGTGCCAGCAGCCTCCGGGGGACTAGTAGGGCGCAAGAGACCCAGTACTTC	TRBJ2-5	TRBV5-6	.	TRBD2